These 25 T cell receptor beta chains were all obtained from the same sample, sequenced in a study of T cell repertoires and HLA-DP antigens. The antigens for these receptors are not known. The protocol was immunoSEQ multiplex PCR, while the TCRdb copy is restricted to in-frame clones and leaves out a portion. The sample gives almost 90,000 clones, 86% of which show up once; 1.7% is in the top ten. Sequenced input: CD4+ T cells from PBMCs. These receptors came from a man over 45 in good health and CMV-seronegative.

The rearrangement uses TRBV27 and TRBJ2-7; D is uncertain. This CDR3 spans 14 amino acids. The germline V gene has CDR1 MNHEY and CDR2 SMNVEV (reference sequence). Trimming pared 6 bases from V and 6 bases from J, leaving 18 bases between. DNA of the CDR3: TGTGCCAGCAGCTATAAGCCCTCGGCTTCCGAGCAGTACTTC. It specifies CASSYKPSASEQYF.

The chain carries TRBV21-1 and TRBJ2-2; TRBD2 is taken as the D call from the table, unchecked against the DNA. TRBV21-1 is labeled a pseudogene. CDR3 length equals 17 residues. In DNA form, the CDR3 reads TGTGCCAGCAGCAAAGGGGGAACTAGCGGGTACACCGGGGAGCTGTTTTTT. It codes for CASSKGGTSGYTGELFF.

The gene calls are TRBV7-2 and TRBJ2-3, with no clear D. V lost 7 bases, J lost 0 bases, and 11 bases lay in between. The germline V gene encodes CDR1 SGHTA and CDR2 FQGNSA. The CDR3 runs 14 residues. The CDR3 is CASTKWGSTDTQYF. The CDR3 DNA follows: TGTGCCAGCACCAAGTGGGGTAGCACAGATACGCAGTATTTT.

This clone was seen a single time. The CDR3 DNA reads TGTGCCAGTAGTTCTCAGGGGATGAACACTGAAGCTTTCTTT. It is translated as CASSSQGMNTEAFF. The J gene is TRBJ1-1, the V gene TRBV19; the D gene is possibly TRBD1 (6 bases). The CDR3 loop spans 14 amino acids. Trimming took off 5 bases at V and 0 bases at J, with 10 bases between the two ends. Germline V gives CDR1 LNHDA, CDR2 SQIVND (reference sequence).

J is TRBJ1-1 and V is TRBV19; the match to TRBD1 covers 8 bases. Losses at the gene ends were 5 bases for V and 5 bases for J; bases not matched to a gene: 13. The germline V gene has CDR1 LNHDA and CDR2 SQIVND (reference sequence). The CDR3 is 16 amino acids. The CDR3 coding sequence is TGTGCCAGTAGTGACATGGGATCCGGGACAGGTACTGAAGCTTTCTTT. Translating it yields CASSDMGSGTGTEAFF.

The rearrangement uses TRBV5-1 and TRBJ1-2; a possible D gene is TRBD1 (6 bases). Germline CDR1 is SGHRS and CDR2 is YFSETQ. V gave up 4 bases and J gave up 6 bases, with 19 bases separating them. The CDR3 has 15 amino acids. CDR3 bases: TGCGCCAGCAGCGCTCGGGACACTCAAGGCGATGGCTACACCTTC. Protein sequence: CASSARDTQGDGYTF.

The V call is TRBV5-5, the J call TRBJ2-5; TRBD2 might be the D (7 bases). V shed 1 base and J shed 5 bases, with 21 bases lying between them. Germline-derived CDR1 and CDR2 are SGHKS and YYEKEE (reference sequence). The CDR3 has 17 amino acids. DNA of the CDR3: TGTGCCAGCAGCTTGCCGAGGGGGGAGGGCCCTCGGGAGACCCAGTACTTC. Amino acids: CASSLPRGEGPRETQYF.

The genes are TRBV9 and TRBJ1-1; no clear D gene. The CDR3 length is 13 residues. The ends were cut back, 4 bases at V and 6 bases at J, with 13 bases in the middle. Per the germline V gene, CDR1 is SGDLS and CDR2 is YYNGEE. The CDR3 loop is CASSPRVAAEAFF. Written as DNA, the CDR3 is TGTGCCAGCAGCCCTCGAGTGGCAGCTGAAGCTTTCTTT.

The chain recombines TRBV15 with TRBJ1-2, with D maybe TRBD1 (5 bases). This CDR3 is built from 15 residues. Germline-derived CDR1 and CDR2 are LNHNV and YYDKDF (reference sequence). Deletions cut 3 bases from V and 4 bases from J, with 15 bases between. The CDR3: CATSSGRDPGYGYTF. The CDR3 region has the DNA TGTGCCACCAGCAGCGGCCGGGACCCAGGCTATGGCTACACCTTC. Looking up the rest from reference TRBV15 and TRBJ1-2 gives the full variable domain: DAMVIQNPRYQVTQFGKPVTLSCSQTLNHNVMYWYQQKSSQAPKLLFHYYDKDFNNEADTPDNFQSRRPNTSFCFLDIRSPGLGDTAMYLCATSSGRDPGYGYTFGSGTRLTVV.

The chain couples TRBV12-1 to TRBJ2-3; the table calls TRBD2, which could not be checked here. TRBV12-1 is marked as a pseudogene. The CDR3 runs to 17 residues. The CDR3 protein is CASSLPSLTSWADTQYF. CDR3 bases: TGTGCCAGCAGCCTACCTTCGTTGACTAGTTGGGCAGATACGCAGTATTTT.

This clone has more than one count but fewer than ten. The rearrangement uses TRBV19 and TRBJ2-3; 8 bases align to TRBD1. The CDR3 is made up of 15 amino acids. V shed 6 bases and J 6 bases; nucleotides not matched to a gene: 11. In germline, CDR1 is LNHDA, CDR2 SQIVND (reference sequence). CDR3 loop: CASRRTGTGSDTQYF. Written as DNA, the CDR3 is TGTGCCAGTAGGAGGACAGGGACGGGTTCGGATACGCAGTATTTT.

V usage is TRBV6-5 and J usage is TRBJ1-1; the match to TRBD1 covers 7 bases. V trimming: 5 bases; J trimming: 5 bases; junction bases outside the gene matches: 8. Germline values: CDR1 MNHEY, CDR2 SVGAGI. The CDR3 is 14 residues long. CDR3 coding DNA: TGTGCCAGCAGTCAAGACAGGGTGAGAACTGAAGCTTTCTTT. Its protein is CASSQDRVRTEAFF.

The chain is built from TRBV29-1 and TRBJ2-7, with D unresolved. In germline, CDR1 is SQVTM, CDR2 ANQGSEA. V gave up 6 bases and J gave up 0 bases, with 6 bases separating them. The CDR3 sequence is 11 residues long. The CDR3 spells CSVYTSYEQYF. The CDR3 region has the DNA TGCAGCGTGTACACCTCCTACGAGCAGTACTTC.

The rearrangement links TRBV2 to TRBJ2-1; D not resolved. This CDR3 region has 11 residues. In germline, CDR1 is SNHLY, CDR2 FYNNEI. Trimming stripped 11 bases from V and 8 bases from J, with 13 bases between. The chain's CDR3 is CAGLLVDEQFF. CDR3 DNA sequence: TGTGCCGGGCTCTTGGTGGATGAGCAGTTCTTC. The full variable domain, with the rest looked up from reference TRBV2 and TRBJ2-1, is EPEVTQTPSHQVTQMGQEVILRCVPISNHLYFYWYRQILGQKVEFLVSFYNNEISEKSEIFDDQFSVERPDGSNFTLKIRSTKLEDSAMYFCAGLLVDEQFFGPGTRLTVL.

This clone was seen just once. This chain uses TRBV2 with TRBJ2-3; D perhaps matches TRBD2 (5 bases). From germline, CDR1 is SNHLY and CDR2 FYNNEI. Deletions cut 8 bases from V and 0 bases from J, with 9 bases between. CDR3 length: 13 amino acids. The CDR3 sequence: CASGWESTDTQYF. The CDR3 nucleotides read TGTGCCAGCGGGTGGGAGAGCACAGATACGCAGTATTTT.

This rearrangement joins TRBV2 to TRBJ1-2, with 8 bases that match TRBD1. The J segment lost 4 bases and the V segment lost 6 bases, leaving 13 bases of the junction unmatched. The germline CDR1 and CDR2 sequences are SNHLY and FYNNEI. The CDR3 is 16 amino acids. CDR3 region: CASSEMQGAIGYGYTF. The CDR3 DNA is TGTGCCAGCAGCGAAATGCAGGGGGCCATTGGCTATGGCTACACCTTC.

The CDR3 reads CASSFSGTQSYEQYF. CDR3 nucleotides: TGTGCCAGCAGTTTCTCCGGGACACAGTCCTACGAGCAGTACTTC. V and J are TRBV27 and TRBJ2-7, with a tentative D call TRBD1 (6 bases). Per germline, CDR1 MNHEY and CDR2 SMNVEV (reference sequence). The CDR3 sequence is 15 residues long. The ends were cut back, 3 bases at V and 1 base at J, with 13 bases in the middle.

The rearrangement uses TRBV5-1 and TRBJ1-3, with D perhaps matching TRBD1 (6 bases). This CDR3 has 17 residues. V was cut by 4 bases and J by 2 bases, with 19 bases left in between. CDR1 SGHRS and CDR2 YFSETQ come from the germline V gene. CDR3 amino acids: CASSRWTRSGAGNTIYF. In DNA form, the CDR3 reads TGCGCCAGCAGCCGATGGACGCGGTCAGGGGCTGGAAACACCATATATTTT.

The V and J genes are TRBV11-2 and TRBJ2-7; maybe TRBD1 (5 bases). CDR1 and CDR2 (germline): SGHAT, FQNNGV. The V gene lost 1 base and the J gene lost 4 bases, with 14 bases spanning the gap. The CDR3 loop spans 15 amino acids. CDR3 in DNA: TGTGCCAGCAGCTTAGTAGGGGTACGGCGTTACGAGCAGTACTTC. Its translation is CASSLVGVRRYEQYF.

This sequence joins TRBV7-3 and TRBJ2-1; 7 bases line up with TRBD1. J was trimmed by 2 bases and V by 5 bases; bases with no gene match: 3. The CDR3 runs 14 residues. Germline V CDR1 and CDR2: SGHTA, FQGTGA. The CDR3 DNA reads TGTGCCAGCAGCGCCGGGACAGCCTACAATGAGCAGTTCTTC. Amino acid sequence: CASSAGTAYNEQFF.

The rearrangement uses TRBV20-1 and TRBJ2-7, with D possibly matching TRBD2 (6 bases). The CDR3 runs 11 residues. V lost 7 bases to trimming and J lost 2 bases, with 9 bases between them. The V gene's germline CDR1 is DFQATT and CDR2 SNEGSKA (reference sequence). The CDR3 bases are TGCAGTGTTAGCGGACCCTACGAGCAGTACTTC. It specifies CSVSGPYEQYF.

The J gene is TRBJ2-1, the V gene TRBV9; the match to TRBD2 covers 8 bases. Trimming cost V 7 bases and J 5 bases; bases outside gene matches: 8. Germline V CDR1 and CDR2: SGDLS, YYNGEE. The CDR3 extends over 14 amino acids. The CDR3 region is CASARGEWDNEQFF. The CDR3 DNA reads TGTGCCAGCGCGCGGGGGGAGTGGGACAATGAGCAGTTCTTC.

CDR3 nucleotide sequence: TGTGCCAGCATTCGGACCCCCTCAGCGGGAGGGACCCAGTACTTC. Protein sequence: CASIRTPSAGGTQYF. The chain combines TRBV6-1 with TRBJ2-5; 9 positions agree with TRBD2. V dropped 7 bases and J dropped 7; count of bases not matched to a gene: 13. Germline V CDR1 and CDR2: MNHNS, SASEGT. The CDR3 has 15 residues.

In DNA, the CDR3 is TGTGCCAGCAGGCAAACAGGCACCGGGGAGCTGTTTTTT. Encoded protein: CASRQTGTGELFF. The V and J genes are TRBV14 and TRBJ2-2; possible D gene TRBD1, 5 bases. This CDR3 has 13 residues. Trimming shortened V by 6 bases and J by 4 bases, and 9 bases separated the two germline ends. Germline V gene data show CDR1 as SGHDN and CDR2 as FVKESK.

V is TRBV28 and J is TRBJ2-5; no clear D. Trimming took off 8 bases at V and 0 bases at J, with 10 bases between the two ends. Germline V lookup: CDR1 MDHEN, CDR2 SYDVKM. CDR3 length: 13 residues. CDR3 sequence reads: CASSAHNQETQYF. The CDR3 nucleotides read TGTGCCAGCTCGGCTCATAACCAAGAGACCCAGTACTTC. The whole variable domain, remainder taken from reference TRBV28 and TRBJ2-5, is DVKVTQSSRYLVKRTGEKVFLECVQDMDHENMFWYRQDPGLGLRLIYFSYDVKMKEKGDIPEGYSVSREKKERFSLILESASTNQTSMYLCASSAHNQETQYFGPGTRLLVL.